A selection of T cell receptor beta chains follows, all from one sample in a study of vaccination effects on CD4 cells after COVID-19. Only in-frame clones appear in the TCRdb table, and some are missing; sequencing was by immunoSEQ multiplex PCR. The table lists some 46,000 clones, 76% of them singletons. For these receptors, no antigen is known. The starting material was CD4+ T cells from PBMCs cultured without peptide, obtained after COVID-19 vaccination. All receptors derive from a human donor who had a prior SARS-CoV-2 infection. Each CDR3 is given without its conserved first and last residue. D genes are given only for firm matches.

j_gene	v_gene	d_gene	CDR3aa
TRBJ2-3	TRBV5-6	TRBD1	ASSQNGQGTVSTDTQY
TRBJ1-2	TRBV18	NA	ASSPGGWDGYT
TRBJ2-5	TRBV9	NA	ASSVGPNFGRQETQY
TRBJ1-5	TRBV1	NA	TSSLGGNSSNQPQH
TRBJ2-2	TRBV5-4	NA	ASSLVQTGELF
TRBJ2-7	TRBV11-3	NA	ASSVGRWSSYEQY
TRBJ2-3	TRBV5-1	NA	ASSLGSGTDTQY
TRBJ1-1	TRBV19	TRBD1	ASSLGPITGVTEAF
TRBJ2-2	TRBV12-3/TRBV12-4	NA	ASSFYTGELF
TRBJ2-3	TRBV5-1	NA	ASTQSSSTDTQY
TRBJ2-7	TRBV6-6	NA	ASTWTDTYEQY
TRBJ1-1	TRBV19	TRBD1	ASSHRDRGEAF
TRBJ1-5	TRBV6-7	NA	ASSPPRGGSGFRSNQPQH
TRBJ2-1	TRBV4-3	NA	ASRRHQGTRGDEQF
TRBJ1-5	TRBV4-2	TRBD1	ASSQAGQGNQPQH
TRBJ1-1	TRBV6-5	TRBD1	ASSRQGSGAF
TRBJ2-7	TRBV9	NA	ASSALSSSYEQY
TRBJ1-1	TRBV10-3	TRBD1	AIRTTGVNTEAF
TRBJ1-2	TRBV6-4	NA	ASSLPGRCRGYT
TRBJ2-7	TRBV18	NA	ASSESRQGYEQY
TRBJ2-1	TRBV2	NA	ASSYDRGGGEQF
TRBJ1-1	TRBV4-1	NA	ASSQWGGLVAF
TRBJ2-3	TRBV25-1	NA	ASSDYADTQY
TRBJ2-7	TRBV7-3	TRBD1	ASSFGQGYEQY
TRBJ2-1	TRBV2	NA	ASTLSSYNEQF
TRBJ2-1	TRBV5-1	NA	ASSPLQRPGPIYNEQF
TRBJ2-2	TRBV4-3	NA	ASSHRAGGELF
TRBJ2-2	TRBV6-2/TRBV6-3	NA	ASSYIQGNTGELF
TRBJ2-3	TRBV5-1	TRBD2	ASSLGLAGGPSDTQY
TRBJ2-5	TRBV6-5	TRBD2	ASGRGIQETQY
TRBJ1-2	TRBV6-5	NA	ASTPQFNYGYT